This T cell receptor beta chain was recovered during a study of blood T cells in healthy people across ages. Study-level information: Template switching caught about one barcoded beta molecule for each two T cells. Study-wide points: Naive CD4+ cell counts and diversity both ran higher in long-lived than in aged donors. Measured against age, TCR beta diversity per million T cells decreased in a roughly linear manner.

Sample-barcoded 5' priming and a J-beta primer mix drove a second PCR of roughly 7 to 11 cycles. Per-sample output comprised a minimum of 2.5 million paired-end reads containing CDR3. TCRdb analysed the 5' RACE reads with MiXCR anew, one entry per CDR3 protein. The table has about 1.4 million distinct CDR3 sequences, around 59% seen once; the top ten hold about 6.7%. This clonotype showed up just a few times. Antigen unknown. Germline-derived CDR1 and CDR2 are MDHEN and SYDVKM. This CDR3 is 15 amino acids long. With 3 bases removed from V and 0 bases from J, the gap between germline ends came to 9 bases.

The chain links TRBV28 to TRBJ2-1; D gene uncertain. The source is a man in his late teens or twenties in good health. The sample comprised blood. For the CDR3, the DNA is TGTGCCAGCAGTTTGCCCCTGACCTCCTACAATGAGCAGTTCTTC. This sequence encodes CASSLPLTSYNEQFF.